This T cell receptor beta chain was recorded in a study of blood T cell repertoires in COVID-19. Profiling relied on immunoSEQ multiplex PCR, and the TCRdb table lists in-frame clones only, not all of them. The profile shows more than 150,000 clones, 70% to 90% of them singletons. V was clipped by 5 bases and J by 7 bases; unmatched bases: 21. The CDR3 has 18 residues. Looked up from germline, CDR1 is MNHEY and CDR2 is SMNVEV (reference sequence). The chain couples TRBV27 to TRBJ2-7; 9 bases line up with TRBD1. This TCR came from a man in his 60s with acute or convalescent COVID-19. Sequenced material: peripheral blood. CDR3: CASSQSPFPGQGLGEQYF. For the CDR3, the DNA is TGTGCCAGCAGTCAATCGCCTTTTCCGGGACAGGGTTTGGGGGAGCAGTACTTC.